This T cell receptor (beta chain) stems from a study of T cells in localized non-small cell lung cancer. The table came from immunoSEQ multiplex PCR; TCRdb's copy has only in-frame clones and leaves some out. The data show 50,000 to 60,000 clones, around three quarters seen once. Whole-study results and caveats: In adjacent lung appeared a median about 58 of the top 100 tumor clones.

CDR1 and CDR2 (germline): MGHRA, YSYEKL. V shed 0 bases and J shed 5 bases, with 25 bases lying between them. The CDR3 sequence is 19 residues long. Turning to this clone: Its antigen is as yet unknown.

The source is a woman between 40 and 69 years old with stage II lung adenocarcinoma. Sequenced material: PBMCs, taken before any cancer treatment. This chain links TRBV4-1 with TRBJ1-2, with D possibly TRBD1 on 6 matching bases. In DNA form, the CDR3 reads TGCGCCAGCAGCCAAGACCAGGGGTCACCAAAAGGCGTTTCGTATGGCTACACCTTC. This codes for CASSQDQGSPKGVSYGYTF.